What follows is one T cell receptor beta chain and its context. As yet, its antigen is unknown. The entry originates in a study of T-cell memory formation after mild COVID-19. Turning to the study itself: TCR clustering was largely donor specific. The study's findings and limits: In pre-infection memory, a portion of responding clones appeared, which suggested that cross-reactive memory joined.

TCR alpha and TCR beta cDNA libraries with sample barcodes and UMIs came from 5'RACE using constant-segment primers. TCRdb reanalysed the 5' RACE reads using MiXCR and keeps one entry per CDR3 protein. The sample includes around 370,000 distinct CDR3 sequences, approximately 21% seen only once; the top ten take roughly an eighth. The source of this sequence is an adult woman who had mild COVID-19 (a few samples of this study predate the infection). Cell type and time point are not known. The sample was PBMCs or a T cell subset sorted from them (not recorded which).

CDR3 sequence reads: CASSSPSAETQYF. As DNA, the CDR3 is TGTGCCAGCAGTTCCCCTAGCGCCGAGACCCAGTACTTC. The genes are TRBV12-3 or TRBV12-4 and TRBJ2-5; a possible D gene is TRBD2 (6 bases). V lost 4 bases and J 5 bases, leaving 11 bases between the germline ends. The CDR3 loop spans 13 amino acids.